This TCR beta chain was documented in a study of regulatory dendritic cells for organ transplantation. CDR3 length: 15 amino acids. CDR1 LNHDA and CDR2 SQIVND come from the germline V gene (reference sequence). With 1 base clipped from V and 6 bases from J, the junction kept 5 bases outside the gene matches. Only in-frame clones appear in the TCRdb table, and some are missing; sequencing was by immunoSEQ multiplex PCR. The profile shows approximately 29,000 clones, 80% to 85% of them singletons. The V gene is TRBV19, the J gene TRBJ2-2; 7 bases map to TRBD2. Sequenced sample: naive CD4+ T cells from blood. Subset described: CD45RA+ naive T cells. The origin of this receptor is a human donor in good health. This CDR3 is CASSIGLAGSGELFF. The DNA for the CDR3 is TGTGCCAGTAGTATAGGACTAGCAGGATCCGGGGAGCTGTTTTTT. Filled out from reference TRBV19 and TRBJ2-2, the complete variable domain reads DGGITQSPKYLFRKEGQNVTLSCEQNLNHDAMYWYRQDPGQGLRLIYYSQIVNDFQKGDIAEGYSVSREKKESFPLTVTSAQKNPTAFYLCASSIGLAGSGELFFGEGSRLTVL.